This record covers a single T cell receptor beta chain. Its antigen is not known. Those who donated were healthy bone marrow donors. This entry comes from a study of cytomegalovirus exposure and HLA in healthy donors. Whole-study findings and limits: As a later analysis showed, several of the most significant clusters appeared to be linked to common viral pathogens.

Primers: 60 Vbeta forward and 13 Jbeta reverse. Sequencing was performed with immunoSEQ multiplex PCR; in TCRdb, only in-frame clones are kept and a portion is missing. The sample yields 150,000 to 180,000 clones, over 75% seen once. Deletions cut 0 bases from V and 2 bases from J, with 9 bases between. CDR3 length: 15 residues. CDR1 and CDR2 from the germline V gene are SNHLY and FYNNEI. Sequenced: PBMCs. The chain has TRBV2 and TRBJ2-3, with D perhaps matching TRBD2 (5 bases). This clonotype was sampled from a woman aged 40 to 50 in good health and CMV-seropositive. The DNA of the CDR3 is TGTGCCAGCAGTGAAGCTGGAGCGGCCACAGATACGCAGTATTTT. This encodes CASSEAGAATDTQYF.